The 3 T cell receptor beta chains presented below share a single source sample, sequenced in a study of T-cell memory formation after mild COVID-19. Using its own MiXCR run on the 5' RACE reads, TCRdb lists one record per CDR3 protein. Altogether more than 250,000 distinct CDR3 sequences are present, 15% to 20% being singletons, with the ten largest covering about a fifth. Sequenced: PBMCs or a T cell subset sorted from them (not recorded which). These receptors came from a man younger than 35 who had mild COVID-19 (a few samples of this study predate the infection). Cell type and time point are not known.

This chain connects TRBV24-1 to TRBJ1-5; D ambiguous. The germline V gene encodes CDR1 KGHDR and CDR2 SFDVKD. This CDR3 has 13 residues. V was cut by 5 bases and J by 2 bases, with 6 bases left in between. This chain's CDR3 is CATSVGRNQPQHF. In nucleotides, the CDR3 is TGTGCCACCAGTGTTGGCCGCAATCAGCCCCAGCATTTT.

V and J are TRBV5-1 and TRBJ2-3; D is uncertain. CDR1 and CDR2 (germline): SGHRS, YFSETQ. CDR3 length: 14 residues. Between the trimmed V and J ends, which lost 0 bases and 4 bases, there was a span of 9 bases. CDR3 sequence reads: CASSLAQAADTQYF. The DNA for the CDR3 is TGCGCCAGCAGCTTGGCCCAGGCGGCAGATACGCAGTATTTT.

This clonotype has ten or more counts. The genes are TRBV20-1 and TRBJ2-5; 8 nucleotides align to TRBD2. Trimming cost V 6 bases and J 1 base; bases outside gene matches: 10. The germline gives CDR1 DFQATT, CDR2 SNEGSKA (reference sequence). The CDR3 sequence is 15 residues long. The CDR3 region is CSANGGGGTQETQYF. Written as DNA, the CDR3 is TGCAGTGCCAACGGGGGCGGGGGGACCCAAGAGACCCAGTACTTC.